This entry describes one T cell receptor (beta chain). What this receptor recognizes is not known. No qualities accompany the bases; no much larger clone lies one base away. The time point label on this specimen signifies: baseline before first vaccination. Samples from vaccinated people were obtained from the UK trials COV001 and COV002, which included a single-blind randomized controlled phase 2/3 trial of AZD1222 (ChAdOx1 nCoV-19) in healthy adults. Trial participant PBMC samples were collected at day 0 and day 28 after the second dose for TCRbeta chain sequencing. This entry is derived from a study of T cell responses to AZD1222 COVID-19 vaccine (dated by TCRdb to the early 2020s). Turning to the overall study: Because spike-specific TCR depth and breadth did not differ between the two schedules, AZD1222 recipients who got a second dose at roughly 4 weeks were pooled with those who got a second dose at roughly 12 weeks. Enrollment into the trials was organized by age into subgroups of 18-55, 56-69 and 70-plus years, and those subgroups contained around 150, 28 and 57 TCR-sequenced participants, respectively. TCR sequencing covered some 240 trial participants: nearly 210 given two doses of AZD1222 and approximately 26 given two doses of MenACWY control vaccine.

Reading the germline V gene gives CDR1 MNHNS and CDR2 SASEGT. V gives up 3 bases and J gives up 3 bases, and the segment between their germline ends measures 9 bases. The CDR3 contains 13 residues, cysteine and phenylalanine counted. Kept here is only the CDR3 DNA, which spans 39 bases and is read in frame from base 1. Points the paper makes about the study in general: Participants were mostly white British and included more females than males, and it was suggested by the authors that clonal diversity may have been underestimated. After two AZD1222 doses, spike-specific TCR breadth and depth were significantly higher than at day 0 and than in MenACWY recipients. Nearly half of unique spike-specific TCRs reportedly recognized epitopes outside regions mutated in the B.1.351 and B.1.1.7 variants. Only a handful of AZD1222 recipients were SARS-CoV-2 seropositive at baseline, limiting conclusions about previously exposed vaccinees. The vaccine-associated CD4 TCRs covered the entire spike protein, and the dominant responses fell in regions 160-218 and 743-854. Because no day 14 peak-response samples were available, repertoires were characterized only after the peak T cell response. The 56-69-year group was small, and its depth increase did not reach significance, likely because of low power.

The CDR3 regions of human TCRbeta chains were subjected to immunosequencing. On the authors' methods: Repertoire TCRs were checked for matches against a reference library of SARS-CoV-2-specific TCRs that had been generated using the MIRA antigen-specificity platform. Breadth meant the fraction of unique TCRs that were SARS-CoV-2-associated, whereas depth meant the fraction of total T cells that were SARS-CoV-2-associated. Each spike-specific TCR was assigned to its reactive spike region and to a CD4 or CD8 class using the MIRA data. Log10-transformed breadth and depth values were compared by one-way ANOVA with Sidak's multiple comparisons tests. Entries here come from immuneACCESS through TCRdb and include only in-frame sequences with V and J called. Some clones fail to appear in such tables; in the studies checked, an unresolved V gene covers under half of the shortfall, and the cause of the remainder is unknown. V, J and clone size were drawn from that table, and D and trimming were deduced from the DNA. The sample yields some 110,000 clones; about 81% were counted once. The ten largest make up more than 4.5% of the sample.

The sample here was peripheral blood, taken on day 0 of AZD1222 vaccination. The sequence joins TRBV6-1 to TRBJ2-7; the D segment could be TRBD1, given 5 matching bases. This TCR derives from an adult in good health. This receptor has the CDR3 CASSDFRGYEQYF. The DNA sequence is TGTGCCAGCAGTGATTTTAGGGGCTACGAGCAGTACTTC.